This entry describes one TCR beta chain. The data are from a study of T cell changes during pregnancy in multiple sclerosis. Trimming took off 5 bases at V and 3 bases at J, with 10 bases between the two ends. CDR3 length: 13 residues. Per the germline V gene, CDR1 is SNHLY and CDR2 is FYNNEI. The data were produced by immunoSEQ multiplex PCR, yet TCRdb's version contains in-frame clones alone and is incomplete. The profile shows fewer than 40,000 clones, 92% of them singletons. Sequencing used CD4+ T cells from peripheral blood mononuclear cells, obtained in the third trimester of pregnancy. The TCR originated in a female donor with multiple sclerosis, enrolled in a pregnancy study. The V and J genes are TRBV2 and TRBJ2-5; perhaps TRBD1 as D (6 bases). DNA for the CDR3: TGTGCCAGCAGTCGACAGGAGGAAGAGACCCAGTACTTC. It is translated as CASSRQEEETQYF.